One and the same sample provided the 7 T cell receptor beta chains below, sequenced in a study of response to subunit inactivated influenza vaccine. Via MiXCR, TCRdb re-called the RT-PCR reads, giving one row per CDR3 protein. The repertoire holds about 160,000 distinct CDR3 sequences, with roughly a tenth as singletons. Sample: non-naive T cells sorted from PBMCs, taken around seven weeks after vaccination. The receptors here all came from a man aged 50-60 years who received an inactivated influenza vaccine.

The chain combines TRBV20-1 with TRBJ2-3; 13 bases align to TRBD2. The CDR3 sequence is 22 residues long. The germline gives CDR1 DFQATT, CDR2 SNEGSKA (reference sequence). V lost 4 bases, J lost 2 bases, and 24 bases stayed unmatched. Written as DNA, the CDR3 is TGCAGTGCTAAGGCAGGGCAATTCGCCGGGACTAGCGGGATTATTCACACAGATACGCAGTATTTT. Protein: CSAKAGQFAGTSGIIHTDTQYF.

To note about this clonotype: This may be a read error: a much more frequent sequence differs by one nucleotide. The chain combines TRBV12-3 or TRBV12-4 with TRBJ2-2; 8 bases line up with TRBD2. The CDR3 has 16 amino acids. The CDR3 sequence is CASSPSQLYAGGELLF. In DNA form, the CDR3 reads TGTGCCAGCAGTCCCTCGCAGCTTTATGCCGGGGGGGAGCTGTTATTT.

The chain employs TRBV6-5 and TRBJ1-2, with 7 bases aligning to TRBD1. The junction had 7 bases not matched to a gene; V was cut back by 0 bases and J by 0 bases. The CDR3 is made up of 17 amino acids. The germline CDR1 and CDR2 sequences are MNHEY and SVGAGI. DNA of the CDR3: TGTGCCAGCAGTTACTCGGGGGCGACAGGGTCTAACTATGGCTACACCTTC. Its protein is CASSYSGATGSNYGYTF.

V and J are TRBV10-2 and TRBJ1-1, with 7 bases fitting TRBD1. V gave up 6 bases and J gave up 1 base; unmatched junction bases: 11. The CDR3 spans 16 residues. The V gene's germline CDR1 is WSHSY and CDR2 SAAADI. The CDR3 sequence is CASRAVNRGSNTEAFF. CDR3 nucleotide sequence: TGCGCCAGCAGGGCCGTTAACAGGGGATCGAACACTGAAGCTTTCTTT.

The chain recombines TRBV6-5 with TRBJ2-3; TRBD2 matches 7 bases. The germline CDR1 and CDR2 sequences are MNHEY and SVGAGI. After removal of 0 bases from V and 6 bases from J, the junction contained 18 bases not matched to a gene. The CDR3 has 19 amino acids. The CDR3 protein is CASSYSREGVDGPTDTQYF. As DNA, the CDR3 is TGTGCCAGCAGTTACTCGAGGGAGGGAGTAGACGGGCCAACGGATACGCAGTATTTT.

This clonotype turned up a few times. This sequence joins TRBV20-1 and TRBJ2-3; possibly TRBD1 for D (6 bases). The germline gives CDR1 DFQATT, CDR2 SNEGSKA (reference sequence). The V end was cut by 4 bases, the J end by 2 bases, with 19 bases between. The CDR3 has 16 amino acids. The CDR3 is CSAKDSLRSLTDTQYF. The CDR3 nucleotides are TGCAGTGCTAAGGACAGCCTCCGAAGCCTCACAGATACGCAGTATTTT.

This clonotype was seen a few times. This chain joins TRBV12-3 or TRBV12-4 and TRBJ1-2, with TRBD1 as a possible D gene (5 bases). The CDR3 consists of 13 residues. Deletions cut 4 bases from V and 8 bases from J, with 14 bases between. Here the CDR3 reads CASSSALWGGYTF. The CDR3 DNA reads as TGTGCCAGCAGTTCAGCCCTATGGGGGGGCTACACCTTC.